The clone carrying this T cell receptor (beta chain) was picked up one time. V shed 7 bases and J shed 5 bases, with 19 bases lying between them. The CDR3 is 15 residues long. Germline CDR1 LNHDA, CDR2 SQIVND (reference sequence). Individuals aged about 18 to 90 years were recruited from 24 US areas. Self-reported history from a screening survey and questionnaire set each donor's cohort. In the 2 weeks before study entry, exposed participants met a COVID-19 case, which was PCR-confirmed or clinician-diagnosed. These data come from a study of blood T cell repertoires in COVID-19. Assay used: immunoSEQ multiplex PCR; TCRdb lists only in-frame clones, some missing. The data hold hundreds of thousands of clones, with around 82% observed a single time.

The sample was PBMCs or T cells enriched from blood (not recorded which). This receptor was taken from a woman in her forties or fifties who had been exposed to COVID-19. This chain links TRBV19 with TRBJ2-3; D possibly corresponds to TRBD2 (6 bases). The CDR3 nucleotides are TGTGCCAGTACCAGGACTAACCTCCTCGGAGATACGCAGTATTTT. Translation: CASTRTNLLGDTQYF.